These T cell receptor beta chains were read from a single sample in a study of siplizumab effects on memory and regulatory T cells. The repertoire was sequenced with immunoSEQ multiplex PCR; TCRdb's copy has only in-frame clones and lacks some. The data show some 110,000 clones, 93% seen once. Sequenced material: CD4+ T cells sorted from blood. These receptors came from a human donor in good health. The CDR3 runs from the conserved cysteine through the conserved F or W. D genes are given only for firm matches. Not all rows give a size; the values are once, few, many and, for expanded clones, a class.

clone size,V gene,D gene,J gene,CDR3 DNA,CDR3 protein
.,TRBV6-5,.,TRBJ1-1,TGTGCCAGCAGGGAGAGACAGTTTGGGTCTGAAGCTTTCTTT,CASRERQFGSEAFF
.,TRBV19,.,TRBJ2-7,TGTGCCAGTAGCGGCCCGACAGACTCCTACGAGCAGTACTTC,CASSGPTDSYEQYF
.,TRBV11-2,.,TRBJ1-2,TGTGCCAGCAGCTTAGCTTTAGGACAGAACAACTATGGCTACACCTTC,CASSLALGQNNYGYTF
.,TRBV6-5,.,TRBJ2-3,TGTGCCAGCAGTTACCGGTTGACGCAGTATTTT,CASSYRLTQYF
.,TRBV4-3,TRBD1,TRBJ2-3,TGCGCCAGCAGCCACACAGGGGCCCGCACAGATACGCAGTATTTT,CASSHTGARTDTQYF
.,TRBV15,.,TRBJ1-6,TGTGCCACCAGCAGAGACATACCAAGGACAGATTATAATTCACCCCTCCACTTT,CATSRDIPRTDYNSPLHF
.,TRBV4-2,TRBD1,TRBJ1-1,TGTGCCAGCAGCCAACGAGGGACAGGGAAGGCGACTGAAGCTTTCTTT,CASSQRGTGKATEAFF
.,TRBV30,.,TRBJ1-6,TGTGCCTGGAGTGTAAGGGGGGCGTTTAATTCACCCCTCCACTTT,CAWSVRGAFNSPLHF
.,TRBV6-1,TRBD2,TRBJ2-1,TGTGCCAGCAGCCAATCTAGCGGGGGGGCGGAGCAGTTCTTC,CASSQSSGGAEQFF
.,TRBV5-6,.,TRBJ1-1,TGTGCCAGCAGCCCGATTGGCCAGGGGATGAACACTGAAGCTTTCTTT,CASSPIGQGMNTEAFF
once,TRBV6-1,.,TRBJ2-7,TGTGCCAGCAGTGAAAGGGCGGCAGGGCAGTACGAGCAGTACTTC,CASSERAAGQYEQYF
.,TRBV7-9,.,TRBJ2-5,TGTGCCAGCAGCTTCCGGCAGACGGCGTACCAAGAGACCCAGTACTTC,CASSFRQTAYQETQYF